These 29 T cell receptor beta chains share one sample of origin, sequenced in a study of blood T cell repertoires in COVID-19. Using immunoSEQ multiplex PCR, the repertoire was profiled, and TCRdb retains in-frame clones only, with some absent. The data show some 120,000 clones, more than 70% seen once. Sequences were obtained from peripheral blood. The receptors here all came from a man of 80 years or more with active or convalescent COVID-19.

J is TRBJ1-5 and V is TRBV3-1 (or the pseudogene TRBV3-2), with TRBD1 as a possible D gene (6 bases). The CDR3 sequence is 15 residues long. V lost 2 bases to trimming and J lost 6 bases, with 14 bases between them. The V gene's germline CDR1 is LGHDT and CDR2 YNNKEL (reference sequence). The CDR3, as DNA: TGTGCCAGCAGCCAAAATGGCAGGGGTTTTCAGCCCCAGCATTTT. Amino acids: CASSQNGRGFQPQHF.

The J gene is TRBJ1-6, the V gene TRBV9, with 9 bases identical to TRBD1. J lost 7 bases, V lost 3 bases, and 5 bases had no gene match. Germline V CDR1 and CDR2: SGDLS, YYNGEE. The CDR3 covers 15 residues. Written as DNA, the CDR3 is TGTGCCAGCAGCGCCACAGGGGGCCCGAATTCACCCCTCCACTTT. Encoded protein: CASSATGGPNSPLHF.

In its sample, this clone was seen once. The chain links TRBV28 to TRBJ1-4; D unclear. Per the germline V gene, CDR1 is MDHEN and CDR2 is SYDVKM. V was cut by 4 bases and J by 5 bases, with 2 bases left in between. CDR3 length: 11 amino acids. Here the CDR3 reads CASSSNEKLFF. The CDR3, as DNA: TGTGCCAGCAGTTCAAATGAAAAACTGTTTTTT.

V is TRBV10-3 and J is TRBJ1-1; no clear D gene. The V and J ends lost 2 bases and 7 bases respectively, with 11 bases between them. Germline V gene data show CDR1 as ENHRY and CDR2 as SYGVKD. This CDR3 has 13 residues. The DNA for the CDR3 is TGTGCCATCAGTGAGGTCAGAGGGATTGAAGCTTTCTTT. Translation: CAISEVRGIEAFF.

The chain uses TRBV2 and TRBJ1-2, with TRBD1 matching 7 bases. The CDR3 extends over 12 amino acids. Germline V gene lookup returns CDR1 SNHLY and CDR2 FYNNEI. V shed 10 bases, J shed 8 bases, and the junction held 10 bases outside the gene matches. For the CDR3, the DNA is TGTGCCACGAACAGGGGCAGCGGGGGCTACACCTTC. Translation: CATNRGSGGYTF.

The CDR3 bases are TGTGCCATCAGTGGCGGGGGGGGAACCGGGGAGCTGTTTTTT. Translating it yields CAISGGGGTGELFF. This rearrangement joins TRBV10-3 to TRBJ2-2; 9 bases are shared with TRBD2. From germline, CDR1 is ENHRY and CDR2 SYGVKD. The V segment lost 4 bases and the J segment 5 bases; nucleotides outside the gene matches: 2. This CDR3 contains 14 residues.

The chain carries TRBV5-1 and TRBJ2-3; TRBD2 aligns across 12 bases. CDR1 SGHRS and CDR2 YFSETQ come from the germline V gene. Trimming cost V 1 base and J 5 bases; bases outside gene matches: 2. The CDR3 spans 15 residues. The CDR3 spells CASSLQLAGGDTQYF. CDR3 bases: TGCGCCAGCAGCTTGCAACTAGCGGGGGGAGATACGCAGTATTTT.

The chain uses TRBV7-2 and TRBJ1-6; perhaps TRBD1 as D (5 bases). CDR3 length: 15 residues. V was pared by 0 bases and J by 6 bases, with 9 bases between. Germline V lookup: CDR1 SGHTA, CDR2 FQGNSA. The chain's CDR3 is CASSLAPGFNSPLHF. CDR3 nucleotides: TGTGCCAGCAGCTTAGCCCCAGGGTTTAATTCACCCCTCCACTTT.

The chain links TRBV28 to TRBJ1-2; no clear D. This CDR3 comprises 13 residues. Trimming pared 4 bases from V and 4 bases from J, leaving 10 bases between. CDR1 MDHEN and CDR2 SYDVKM come from the germline V gene. The CDR3 DNA is TGTGCCAGCAGTTCCCAACCTATCTATGGCTACACCTTC. Translating gives CASSSQPIYGYTF.

This clone was seen only once. The rearrangement uses TRBV30 and TRBJ1-1; TRBD1 is a possible D gene (5 bases). The ends were cut back, 3 bases at V and 6 bases at J, with 11 bases in the middle. The CDR3 totals 12 residues. CDR1 GTSNPN and CDR2 SVGIG come from the germline V gene (reference sequence). In DNA, the CDR3 is TGTGCCTGGAGACGGGGGTGGCCTGAAGCTTTCTTT. Protein sequence: CAWRRGWPEAFF.

The V and J genes are TRBV7-2 and TRBJ2-1; maybe TRBD2 (5 bases). V was shortened by 8 bases and J by 1 base, with 6 bases between the two germline ends. CDR3 length: 12 residues. Looked up from germline, CDR1 is SGHTA and CDR2 is FQGNSA. CDR3 amino acids: CASWTSYNEQFF. CDR3 coding DNA: TGTGCCAGCTGGACTTCCTACAATGAGCAGTTCTTC.

The chain is built from TRBV5-5 and TRBJ2-7; 11 bases agree with TRBD1. Germline V gene sequence: CDR1 SGHKS, CDR2 YYEKEE (reference sequence). The V and J ends lost 2 bases and 6 bases, in that order; junction bases with no gene match: 7. The CDR3 is made up of 15 amino acids. CDR3 bases: TGTGCCAGCAGCTTATTTGGACAGGGGGCTTCCGAGCAGTACTTC. It yields the protein CASSLFGQGASEQYF.

The chain recombines TRBV20-1 with TRBJ2-5; D is perhaps TRBD2 (6 bases). The CDR3 covers 13 residues. Trimming took off 3 bases at V and 3 bases at J, with 11 bases between the two ends. The germline V gene encodes CDR1 DFQATT and CDR2 SNEGSKA (reference sequence). CDR3 nucleotides: TGCAGTGCTAGTTACCCGGGGGAAGAGACCCAGTACTTC. Translation: CSASYPGEETQYF.

The chain employs TRBV7-2 and TRBJ2-2; 9 bases line up with TRBD1. V lost 5 bases, J lost 7 bases, and 8 bases stayed unmatched. Germline CDR1 reads SGHTA; CDR2 reads FQGNSA. The CDR3 totals 15 residues. CDR3 region: CASSLGTGKSGELFF. The CDR3 DNA is TGTGCCAGCAGCCTCGGGACAGGGAAAAGCGGGGAGCTGTTTTTT.

This clone has only one observation. The chain uses TRBV9 and TRBJ2-1; D unclear. The CDR3 is 13 amino acids. The V end was cut by 0 bases, the J end by 8 bases, with 9 bases between. Germline V gives CDR1 SGDLS, CDR2 YYNGEE. The DNA of the CDR3 is TGTGCCAGCAGCGTAGCTCCCCCCGATGAGCAGTTCTTC. It yields the protein CASSVAPPDEQFF. The whole variable domain, filled in from reference TRBV9 and TRBJ2-1, reads DSGVTQTPKHLITATGQRVTLRCSPRSGDLSVYWYQQSLDQGLQFLIQYYNGEERAKGNILERFSAQQFPDLHSELNLSSLELGDSALYFCASSVAPPDEQFFGPGTRLTVL.

The rearrangement uses TRBV5-6 and TRBJ2-2, with TRBD2 matching over 13 bases. V gave up 4 bases and J gave up 7 bases; unmatched junction bases: 7. Germline V CDR1 and CDR2: SGHDT, YYEEEE. This CDR3 is 16 amino acids long. CDR3 in amino acids: CASSLRLAGGVGELFF. CDR3 nucleotide sequence: TGTGCCAGCAGCCTCCGACTAGCGGGGGGTGTCGGGGAGCTGTTTTTT.

This clone was seen a few times. The chain joins TRBV12-3 or TRBV12-4 to TRBJ1-5, with D unresolved. This CDR3 is built from 12 residues. Trimming took off 7 bases at V and 7 bases at J, with 11 bases between the two ends. The CDR3 is CASKRDTQPQHF. The CDR3 DNA reads TGTGCCAGCAAGCGGGATACGCAGCCCCAGCATTTT.

The gene calls are TRBV5-1 and TRBJ1-1; D perhaps matches TRBD1 (5 bases). CDR1 SGHRS and CDR2 YFSETQ come from the germline V gene. The CDR3 extends over 15 amino acids. The V gene lost 0 bases and the J gene lost 0 bases, with 9 bases spanning the gap. The CDR3 loop is CASSLEGTMNTEAFF. The CDR3 DNA is TGCGCCAGCAGCTTGGAAGGGACTATGAACACTGAAGCTTTCTTT.

The chain is built from TRBV12-5 and TRBJ2-5, with 12 bases aligning to TRBD2. The germline CDR1 and CDR2 sequences are LGHNT and FRNRAP. Trimming at V came to 5 bases and at J to 5 bases, leaving 3 bases not matched to a gene. The CDR3 length is 14 residues. CDR3 in DNA: TGTGCTAGTGGTCCTAGCGGGGGGGCGGAGACCCAGTACTTC. This encodes CASGPSGGAETQYF.

The chain carries TRBV21-1 and TRBJ1-2; whether TRBD1, the table's D call, matches the DNA was not checked. TRBV21-1 is termed a pseudogene. The CDR3 consists of 16 residues. In nucleotides, the CDR3 is TGTGCCAGCAGCAAAGAGTGTCCGGGACAGAGGTATGGCTACACCTTC. As protein: CASSKECPGQRYGYTF.

In this sample, this clone turned up a few times. This chain uses TRBV4-1 with TRBJ2-5, with 9 bases identical to TRBD1. CDR3 length: 15 amino acids. Trimming cost V 4 bases and J 5 bases; bases outside gene matches: 8. Germline-derived CDR1 and CDR2 are MGHRA and YSYEKL. CDR3: CASSRGQGAGETQYF. DNA for the CDR3: TGCGCCAGCAGCCGGGGACAGGGCGCGGGCGAGACCCAGTACTTC.

V is TRBV3-1 (or the pseudogene TRBV3-2) and J is TRBJ1-4, with D perhaps TRBD1 (6 bases). This CDR3 has 14 residues. Germline CDR1 is LGHDT and CDR2 is YNNKEL (reference sequence). V dropped 8 bases and J dropped 8 bases, with 18 bases sitting between them. The CDR3 is CASGERTVGEKLFF. As DNA, the CDR3 is TGTGCCAGCGGGGAACGGACAGTAGGCGAAAAACTGTTTTTT.

This clone showed up just once. The chain couples TRBV10-3 to TRBJ1-1, with D unclear. Trimming pared 7 bases from V and 6 bases from J, leaving 15 bases between. Per the germline V gene, CDR1 is ENHRY and CDR2 is SYGVKD. The CDR3 has 13 amino acids. The CDR3 DNA is TGTGCCATCACTTCCACCCGGGAGGCTGAAGCTTTCTTT. Residues: CAITSTREAEAFF.

The chain couples TRBV18 to TRBJ2-5, with D perhaps TRBD2 (6 bases). The CDR3 extends over 14 amino acids. The ends were cut back, 9 bases at V and 1 base at J, with 15 bases in the middle. CDR1 is KGHSH and CDR2 is LQKENI in the germline V gene. CDR3: CASKPGLRQETQYF. The DNA for the CDR3 is TGTGCCAGTAAACCGGGACTCCGCCAAGAGACCCAGTACTTC.

The V call is TRBV27, the J call TRBJ2-7; perhaps TRBD1 as D (5 bases). There are 15 residues in the CDR3. CDR1 MNHEY and CDR2 SMNVEV come from the germline V gene (reference sequence). V was cut by 7 bases and J by 4 bases, with 20 bases left in between. CDR3 sequence: CASKVLGDSLYEQYF. The CDR3 DNA reads as TGTGCCAGCAAGGTCCTGGGTGACAGCCTATACGAGCAGTACTTC.

CDR3 coding DNA: TGCGCCAGCAGCTTTGGGACTAGCGGAACAGATACGCAGTATTTT. Translated: CASSFGTSGTDTQYF. The chain has TRBV5-1 and TRBJ2-3; 11 bases map to TRBD2. Germline trimming cut 2 bases from V and 3 bases from J; bases unmatched to any gene: 2. The CDR3 length is 15 residues. CDR1 SGHRS and CDR2 YFSETQ come from the germline V gene.

This clone came up a few times. The V call is TRBV20-1, the J call TRBJ1-1; D possibly corresponds to TRBD1 (5 bases). Germline V CDR1 and CDR2: DFQATT, SNEGSKA (reference sequence). Trimming left V 3 bases short and J 6 bases short, with 23 bases between. The CDR3 consists of 16 residues. CDR3 loop: CSASLQGTPGDPEAFF. CDR3 nucleotide sequence: TGCAGTGCTAGTCTTCAAGGAACTCCGGGGGACCCTGAAGCTTTCTTT.

The chain has TRBV11-2 and TRBJ1-1; D not certain. This CDR3 is 16 amino acids long. The germline V and J ends were trimmed by 2 bases and 0 bases, with 13 bases remaining between them. Germline V lookup: CDR1 SGHAT, CDR2 FQNNGV. The DNA of the CDR3 is TGTGCCAGCAGCTTAAGCGGGCCAGGTATGAACACTGAAGCTTTCTTT. Translation: CASSLSGPGMNTEAFF.

This clone came up a few times. The chain joins TRBV4-2 to TRBJ2-1; TRBD2 agrees at 7 bases. This CDR3 is built from 16 residues. V dropped 1 base and J dropped 1; count of bases not matched to a gene: 4. Looked up from germline, CDR1 is LGHNA and CDR2 is YNFKEQ. CDR3 protein: CASSQGLAVSYNEQFF. The CDR3 DNA sequence: TGTGCCAGCAGCCAAGGCCTAGCGGTGTCCTACAATGAGCAGTTCTTC.